This T cell receptor (beta chain) was identified during a study of shared clonotypes between healthy human individuals. Background on the study: Every donor yielded three CD4 naive, three CD4 memory, two CD8 naive and one CD8 memory plate. Notes on the study in general: Naive subsets usually exceeded memory subsets in estimated richness.

As for this clone: Its antigen is unidentified.

The CDR3 is 13 amino acids. V was clipped by 3 bases and J by 1 base, with 5 bases between them. CDR1 is SGDLS and CDR2 is YYNGEE in the germline V gene. Clones were sequenced by immunoSEQ multiplex PCR, and TCRdb holds only the in-frame ones, with some missing. The data contain some 1,400,000 clones, 96% of them singletons. All the donors were Caucasian adults who lived in Nashville, Tennessee. The V gene is TRBV9, the J gene TRBJ1-5; D is ambiguous. The TCR comes from a man aged 25-45 years in good health. The sequenced sample was naive CD4+ T cells sorted from blood. Subset denoted: CD45RA+ positively selected. CDR3 in DNA: TGTGCCAGCAGCGCGCGGAGCAATCAGCCCCAGCATTTT. Protein sequence: CASSARSNQPQHF.